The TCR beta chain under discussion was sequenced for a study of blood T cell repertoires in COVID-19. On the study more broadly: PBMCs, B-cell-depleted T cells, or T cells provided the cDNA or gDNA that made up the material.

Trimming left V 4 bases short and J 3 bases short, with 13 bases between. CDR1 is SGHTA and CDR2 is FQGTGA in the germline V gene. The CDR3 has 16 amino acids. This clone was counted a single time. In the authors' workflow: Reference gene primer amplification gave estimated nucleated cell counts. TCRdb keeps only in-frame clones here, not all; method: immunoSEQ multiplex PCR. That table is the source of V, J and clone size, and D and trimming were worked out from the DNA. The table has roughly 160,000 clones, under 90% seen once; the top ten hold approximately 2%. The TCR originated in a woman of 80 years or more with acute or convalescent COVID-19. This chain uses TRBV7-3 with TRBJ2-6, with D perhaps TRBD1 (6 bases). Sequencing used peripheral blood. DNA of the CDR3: TGTGCCAGCAGCTCAGGAACAGGGTTTGGGGCCAACGTCCTGACTTTC. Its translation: CASSSGTGFGANVLTF.